Listed below are T cell receptor beta chains from one sample, sequenced in a study of shared clonotypes between healthy human individuals. Sequenced by immunoSEQ multiplex PCR; TCRdb stores in-frame clones only, minus some. Here the sample spans 1 million to 1.3 million clones, 75% to 85% being singletons. Sequenced sample: memory CD4+ T cells from PBMCs. These receptors were collected from a man between 18 and 29 years old in good health. Some clones in this sample may be carry-over from other donors' samples. Each CDR3 is given with its conserved first and last residue. A D gene is named only where the DNA matches it firmly. Some rows have no size entry. The others give once, few or many, or a class for an expanded clone.

NA	TRBV9	TRBJ1-5	NA	CASSVGVNQPQHF	TGTGCCAGCAGCGTAGGGGTAAATCAGCCCCAGCATTTT
NA	TRBV7-2	TRBJ2-7	NA	CASSQEAGGRREQYF	TGTGCCAGCAGCCAGGAGGCCGGGGGCCGCCGCGAGCAGTACTTC
NA	TRBV7-8	TRBJ1-5	NA	CASSARRGLSNQPQHF	TGTGCCAGCAGCGCCCGTCGCGGGCTTAGCAATCAGCCCCAGCATTTT
TRBD1	TRBV6-6	TRBJ1-2	NA	CASSHDRVGGYTF	TGTGCCAGCAGCCACGACAGGGTGGGTGGCTACACCTTC
NA	TRBV7-2	TRBJ1-5	NA	CASSLDPGHSNQPQHF	TGTGCCAGCAGCTTAGACCCAGGCCATAGCAATCAGCCCCAGCATTTT
NA	TRBV7-6	TRBJ2-7	many	CASSPTTGDYEQYF	TGTGCCAGCAGCCCCACCACGGGGGATTACGAGCAGTACTTC
NA	TRBV5-1	TRBJ1-4	NA	CASSSAGATNEKLFF	TGCGCCAGCAGCTCGGCAGGGGCAACTAATGAAAAACTGTTTTTT
TRBD2	TRBV7-3	TRBJ2-1	NA	CASSRTSGRVEQFF	TGTGCCAGCAGTAGGACTAGCGGGAGGGTCGAGCAGTTCTTC
NA	TRBV10-1	TRBJ2-1	NA	CASSESGGSYNEQFF	TGCGCCAGCAGTGAGTCAGGGGGCTCCTACAATGAGCAGTTCTTC
NA	TRBV2	TRBJ1-4	few	CASSTQGRSEKLFF	TGTGCCAGCAGTACACAGGGTCGTTCGGAAAAACTGTTTTTT
NA	TRBV11-3	TRBJ2-1	NA	CASSLGGDEQFF	TGTGCCAGCAGCTTAGGAGGCGATGAGCAGTTCTTC
TRBD2	TRBV6-6	TRBJ2-7	NA	CASSYVSAGEPEQYF	TGTGCCAGCAGTTACGTCTCGGCGGGAGAACCCGAGCAGTACTTC
NA	TRBV7-9	TRBJ1-1	NA	CASSLTELMNTEAFF	TGTGCCAGCAGCTTGACAGAACTTATGAACACTGAAGCTTTCTTT
TRBD1	TRBV2	TRBJ1-2	NA	CASSDTGGLSGYTF	TGTGCCAGCAGTGACACAGGGGGTCTAAGTGGCTACACCTTC
TRBD2	TRBV2	TRBJ2-3	NA	CASKEREVLGTQYF	TGTGCCAGCAAGGAGCGGGAGGTCTTGGGTACGCAGTATTTT
NA	TRBV5-4	TRBJ1-1	NA	CASSLGRGGPEAFF	TGTGCCAGCAGCTTGGGGCGGGGCGGGCCTGAAGCTTTCTTT
NA	TRBV7-2	TRBJ1-2	once	CASSPPRAGYGYTF	TGTGCCAGCAGCCCACCGCGGGCAGGCTATGGCTACACCTTC
TRBD1	TRBV29-1	TRBJ2-3	many	CSVETGGSTDTQYF	TGCAGCGTGGAGACAGGGGGGAGCACAGATACGCAGTATTTT
NA	TRBV7-8	TRBJ1-1	NA	CASSLGGRNTEAFF	TGTGCCAGCAGCTTAGGTGGCAGGAACACTGAAGCTTTCTTT
NA	TRBV2	TRBJ1-1	NA	CASSEAGRLNTEAFF	TGTGCCAGCAGTGAAGCGGGCAGGCTGAACACTGAAGCTTTCTTT
NA	TRBV10-3	TRBJ2-7	NA	CAISTNYEQYF	TGTGCCATCAGCACAAACTACGAGCAGTACTTC
TRBD2	TRBV6-6	TRBJ2-3	NA	CASRYTSDRTDTQYF	TGTGCCAGCAGGTATACTAGCGATCGCACAGATACGCAGTATTTT